The 13 T cell receptor beta chains listed next were all sequenced from one sample in a study of spatial heterogeneity in lung cancer. One entry per CDR3 protein, called by TCRdb with MiXCR from the 5' RACE reads. The repertoire includes around 16,000 distinct CDR3 sequences, nearly 7% of them detected once, and around 20% sits in the top ten. The time point was: sample taken at primary tumor resection. Study-level points and caveats: Mutation counts in tumors were tracked by counts of expanded intratumoral alpha and beta TCRs.

Their cognate antigens are unknown. The sample consisted of lung tumor tissue, taken at surgery. These receptors were obtained from a female donor with early-stage non-small cell lung cancer.

The chain links TRBV5-1 to TRBJ2-5; no clear D gene. Germline V CDR1 and CDR2: SGHRS, YFSETQ. This CDR3 is 15 amino acids long. Trimming stripped 0 bases from V and 3 bases from J, with 12 bases between. The CDR3 coding sequence is TGCGCCAGCAGCTTGGCGGCCGCGGCCAAAGAGACCCAGTACTTC. Protein sequence: CASSLAAAAKETQYF. The entire variable domain, with the rest obtained from reference TRBV5-1 and TRBJ2-5, is as follows: KAGVTQTPRYLIKTRGQQVTLSCSPISGHRSVSWYQQTPGQGLQFLFEYFSETQRNKGNFPGRFSGRQFSNSRSEMNVSTLELGDSALYLCASSLAAAAKETQYFGPGTRLLVL.

This clonotype was seen repeatedly, ten times or more. The rearrangement joins TRBV6-2 or TRBV6-3 to TRBJ1-6, with unresolved D. This CDR3 region has 15 residues. Looked up from germline, CDR1 is MNHEY and CDR2 is SVGEGT. Trimming left V 2 bases short and J 7 bases short, with 12 bases between. The CDR3 sequence is CASSYPRTRNSPLHF. DNA for the CDR3: TGTGCCAGCAGTTACCCACGGACGAGGAATTCACCCCTCCACTTT.

This clonotype showed up many times. The CDR3 region is CASSTPTTYGYTF. The CDR3 nucleotides are TGCGCCAGCAGCACCCCCACGACCTATGGCTACACCTTC. The chain has TRBV5-1 and TRBJ1-2, with D hard to call. The CDR3 is 13 residues long. V was shortened by 4 bases and J by 4 bases, with 11 bases between the two germline ends. The germline CDR1 and CDR2 sequences are SGHRS and YFSETQ.

This clonotype was counted many times. The gene calls are TRBV12-3 or TRBV12-4 and TRBJ1-5; 8 positions match TRBD1. V dropped 0 bases and J dropped 14; count of bases not matched to a gene: 9. This CDR3 has 14 amino acids. This CDR3 reads CASSLAGGTGRKHF. CDR3 nucleotides: TGTGCCAGCAGTTTAGCAGGCGGGACAGGTAGGAAGCATTTT.

For this clonotype: The junction shows a germline mismatch at one end, possibly a read error. V is TRBV20-1 and J is TRBJ2-5; perhaps TRBD1 as D (6 bases). This CDR3 contains 14 residues. Germline-derived CDR1 and CDR2 are DFQATT and SNEGSKA (reference sequence). Here the CDR3 reads CCARVDRQQETQYF. For the CDR3, the DNA is TGCTGTGCTAGAGTTGACAGGCAGCAAGAGACCCAGTACTTC.

This clonotype turned up a few times. This chain connects TRBV15 to TRBJ1-2; unclear D gene. CDR1 and CDR2 (germline): LNHNV, YYDKDF (reference sequence). The CDR3 is 13 residues long. V was clipped by 0 bases and J by 8 bases, with 10 bases between them. CDR3 bases: TGTGCCACCAGCAGAGATCCCTGCGGCGGCTACACCTTC. This gives the protein CATSRDPCGGYTF.

Concerning this clonotype: Its ends do not fully match the called genes, so a read error is possible. The chain joins TRBV7-7 to TRBJ2-5; D may be TRBD1 (6 bases). Germline CDR1 and CDR2: SSHAT and FNYEAQ (reference sequence). CDR3 size: 13 residues. In nucleotides, the CDR3 is TGTGTCAGCAGCCTAGGGACAAAAGAGACCCAGTACTTC. Its protein product is CVSSLGTKETQYF.

This clonotype has just a few counts. The chain is built from TRBV6-2 or TRBV6-3 and TRBJ2-2, with D maybe TRBD1 (7 bases). The CDR3 sequence is 13 residues long. Germline assignment: CDR1 MNHEY and CDR2 SVGEGT. Trimming removed 10 bases from V and 6 bases from J, with 15 bases in between. In nucleotides, the CDR3 is TGTGCCACCATAGACAGGGAGGCCGGGGAGCTGTTTTTT. Amino acids: CATIDREAGELFF.

This clonotype was observed many times. The genes are TRBV5-1 and TRBJ2-7; D may be TRBD2 (6 bases). Germline V lookup: CDR1 SGHRS, CDR2 YFSETQ. There are 14 residues in the CDR3. V lost 2 bases and J lost 4, with 13 bases in between. CDR3 bases: TGCGCCAGCAGCTTACGGGGGAATCTTTACGAGCAGTACTTC. Its protein is CASSLRGNLYEQYF.

The chain has TRBV11-2 and TRBJ2-5; TRBD1 matches at 9 bases. V trimming: 1 base; J trimming: 0 bases; junction bases outside the gene matches: 18. The CDR3 totals 21 residues. Germline V gives CDR1 SGHAT, CDR2 FQNNGV. As DNA, the CDR3 is TGTGCCAGCAGCTTAGTGCCCACAGGGGGCCGACTTCCCCTAAACCAAGAGACCCAGTACTTC. This codes for CASSLVPTGGRLPLNQETQYF.

This clonotype was detected ten times or more. The chain links TRBV20-1 to TRBJ2-7, with D possibly being TRBD1 (6 bases). Trimming pared 3 bases from V and 6 bases from J, leaving 12 bases between. Germline V gives CDR1 DFQATT, CDR2 SNEGSKA (reference sequence). CDR3 length equals 12 residues. The CDR3 region is CSASYRASEQYF. The CDR3 nucleotides are TGCAGTGCTAGTTACAGGGCTAGCGAGCAGTACTTC.

This clonotype has at least ten counts. The chain carries TRBV28 and TRBJ1-5, with 8 bases fitting TRBD1. Germline lookup yields CDR1 MDHEN and CDR2 SYDVKM. V gave up 6 bases and J gave up 3 bases; unmatched junction bases: 4. This CDR3 is 14 amino acids long. Written as DNA, the CDR3 is TGTGCCAGCAGGCGGACAGGGAACAATCAGCCCCAGCATTTT. Its protein is CASRRTGNNQPQHF.

This clonotype counts as medium-sized (0.01 to 0.1%). The rearrangement links TRBV12-3 or TRBV12-4 to TRBJ1-6; 9 bases map to TRBD1. The CDR3 covers 14 residues. J lost 10 bases, V lost 6 bases, and 7 bases had no gene match. CDR3 in amino acids: CASRRDRAGSPLHF. CDR3 DNA: TGTGCCAGCAGACGGGACAGGGCAGGCTCACCCCTCCACTTT.